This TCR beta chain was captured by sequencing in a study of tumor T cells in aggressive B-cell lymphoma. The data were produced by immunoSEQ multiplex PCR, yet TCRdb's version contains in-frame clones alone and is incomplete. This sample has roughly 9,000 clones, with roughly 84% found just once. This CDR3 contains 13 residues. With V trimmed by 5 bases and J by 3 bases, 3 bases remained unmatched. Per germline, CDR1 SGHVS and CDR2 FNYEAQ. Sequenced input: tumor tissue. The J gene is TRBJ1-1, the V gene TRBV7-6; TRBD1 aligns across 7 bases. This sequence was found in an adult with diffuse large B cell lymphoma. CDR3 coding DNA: TGTGCCAGCAGCACGCAGGGGGACACTGAAGCTTTCTTT. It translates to CASSTQGDTEAFF.